The 28 T cell receptor beta chains reported below all come from one sample, sequenced in a study of blood T cell repertoires in COVID-19. Clones were read by immunoSEQ multiplex PCR, and TCRdb kept only the in-frame ones, dropping some. The sample holds 200,000 to 250,000 clones, around four fifths seen once. The sequencing input was peripheral blood. Every receptor here comes from an older woman with active or convalescent COVID-19.

The chain has TRBV5-1 and TRBJ2-3; D possibly corresponds to TRBD2 (6 bases). Germline-derived CDR1 and CDR2 are SGHRS and YFSETQ. The CDR3 has 16 amino acids. Trimming shortened V by 0 bases and J by 1 base, and 12 bases separated the two germline ends. CDR3 DNA: TGCGCCAGCAGCTTGGGAGGGAGGCTTGGCACAGATACGCAGTATTTT. Its translation: CASSLGGRLGTDTQYF.

The chain carries TRBV12-3 or TRBV12-4 and TRBJ2-5, with D uncertain. V dropped 5 bases and J dropped 5 bases, with 6 bases sitting between them. CDR3 length: 11 amino acids. The CDR3 nucleotides are TGTGCCAGCAGTCCCCGGGAGACCCAGTACTTC. Translation gives CASSPRETQYF.

The chain employs TRBV5-6 and TRBJ1-6, with D unresolved. The CDR3 totals 15 residues. V was pared by 4 bases and J by 10 bases, with 18 bases between. Germline CDR1 and CDR2: SGHDT and YYEEEE. CDR3 amino acids: CASSHWSMLQSPLHF. In DNA, the CDR3 is TGTGCCAGCAGCCACTGGTCGATGCTCCAATCACCCCTCCACTTT.

This chain joins TRBV5-5 and TRBJ2-1, with 11 bases matching TRBD1. The CDR3 runs 16 residues. Germline CDR1 is SGHKS and CDR2 is YYEKEE (reference sequence). J gave up 3 bases and V 4 bases, and 6 bases lay outside the gene matches. CDR3 region: CASSARTGGSYNEQFF. Here the CDR3 DNA reads TGTGCCAGCAGCGCCAGGACAGGGGGCAGCTACAATGAGCAGTTCTTC.

V is TRBV7-6 and J is TRBJ1-6, with 8 nucleotides matching TRBD1. V shed 5 bases, J shed 7 bases, and the junction held 4 bases outside the gene matches. Looked up from germline, CDR1 is SGHVS and CDR2 is FNYEAQ. CDR3 length equals 14 residues. The CDR3 sequence is CASSKDRVNSPLHF. The CDR3 DNA reads as TGTGCCAGCAGCAAGGACAGGGTGAATTCACCCCTCCACTTT.

The table lists this clone with a few counts. The chain has TRBV27 and TRBJ2-7; perhaps TRBD2 as D (6 bases). The CDR3 is 15 amino acids. The V end lost 1 base, the J end lost 4 bases, and 14 bases lay between the germline ends. Germline loops: CDR1 MNHEY, CDR2 SMNVEV (reference sequence). CDR3 amino acids: CASSLLPGGEYEQYF. The CDR3 nucleotides are TGTGCCAGCAGTTTATTGCCCGGGGGAGAATACGAGCAGTACTTC.

This clone came up a few times. The rearrangement uses TRBV11-2 and TRBJ1-3; D is unclear. Germline V gives CDR1 SGHAT, CDR2 FQNNGV. The CDR3 length is 17 residues. Trimming took 1 base from V and 2 from J, leaving 15 bases between them. The CDR3 protein is CASSLVSYSKTGNTIYF. Here the CDR3 DNA reads TGTGCCAGCAGCTTAGTTTCGTACAGCAAGACTGGAAACACCATATATTTT.

This CDR3 reads CASSLTGNTGELFF. The DNA for the CDR3 is TGTGCCAGCAGCTTGACAGGGAACACCGGGGAGCTGTTTTTT. The chain carries TRBV7-6 and TRBJ2-2, with D possibly matching TRBD1 (6 bases). CDR1 is SGHVS, CDR2 FNYEAQ, per germline. Trimming took off 3 bases at V and 1 base at J, with 6 bases between the two ends. The CDR3 has 14 amino acids.

This clone was found once. V gene TRBV3-1 (or the pseudogene TRBV3-2) combines with J gene TRBJ2-5; 10 positions match TRBD2. Per germline, CDR1 LGHDT and CDR2 YNNKEL (reference sequence). Trimming removed 4 bases from V and 5 bases from J; junction bases left unmatched: 10. This CDR3 spans 16 amino acids. The CDR3 sequence is CASSRGVSGGSETQYF. The DNA of the CDR3 is TGTGCCAGCAGCCGTGGGGTTAGCGGGGGGTCGGAGACCCAGTACTTC.

The V call is TRBV2, the J call TRBJ2-7, with unresolved D. This CDR3 spans 12 amino acids. CDR1 and CDR2 (germline): SNHLY, FYNNEI. Deletions cut 5 bases from V and 3 bases from J, with 8 bases between. The CDR3 protein is CASSFSIYEQYV. CDR3 DNA sequence: TGTGCCAGCAGTTTCAGTATCTACGAGCAGTACGTC.

This rearrangement joins TRBV24-1 to TRBJ2-1; D gene unclear. CDR1 KGHDR and CDR2 SFDVKD come from the germline V gene. This CDR3 is 16 amino acids long. Deletions cut 2 bases from V and 5 bases from J, with 15 bases between. CDR3 nucleotides: TGTGCCACCAGTGATTCGCAGGTTACAATCAACAATGAGCAGTTCTTC. Translation: CATSDSQVTINNEQFF.

This chain connects TRBV5-1 to TRBJ2-3; TRBD2 agrees at 12 bases. V was pared by 1 base and J by 1 base, with 7 bases of the junction left unmatched. The CDR3 is made up of 18 amino acids. Germline assignment: CDR1 SGHRS and CDR2 YFSETQ. The CDR3 spells CASSLTTSGGFRTDTQYF. The CDR3 DNA sequence: TGCGCCAGCAGCTTGACTACTAGCGGGGGGTTCCGCACAGATACGCAGTATTTT. The full variable domain, in which reference TRBV5-1 and TRBJ2-3 provide the parts outside the CDR3, is KAGVTQTPRYLIKTRGQQVTLSCSPISGHRSVSWYQQTPGQGLQFLFEYFSETQRNKGNFPGRFSGRQFSNSRSEMNVSTLELGDSALYLCASSLTTSGGFRTDTQYFGPGTRLTVL.

The V call is TRBV27, the J call TRBJ2-7, with 7 bases aligning to TRBD2. V gave up 4 bases and J gave up 1 base; unmatched junction bases: 7. Germline CDR1 MNHEY, CDR2 SMNVEV (reference sequence). The CDR3 loop spans 15 amino acids. DNA for the CDR3: TGTGCCAGCAGTTATGGACTAGTCCTATCCTACGAGCAGTACTTC. Its translation is CASSYGLVLSYEQYF.

The chain links TRBV7-9 to TRBJ2-7; 13 bases match TRBD2. This CDR3 is built from 16 residues. After removal of 5 bases from V and 4 bases from J, the junction contained 8 bases not matched to a gene. Germline assignment: CDR1 SEHNR and CDR2 FQNEAQ (reference sequence). This chain's CDR3 is CASSITGTSGVYEQYV. The CDR3 coding sequence is TGTGCCAGCAGCATCACCGGGACTAGCGGGGTTTACGAGCAGTACGTC.

The CDR3 loop reads CASSQGGLGEKLFF. DNA of the CDR3: TGTGCCAGCAGTCAAGGGGGATTGGGCGAAAAACTGTTTTTT. The chain combines TRBV6-6 with TRBJ1-4; possibly TRBD1 for D (6 bases). The CDR3 contains 14 residues. From germline, CDR1 is MNHNY and CDR2 SVGAGI (reference sequence). V gave up 5 bases and J gave up 8 bases, with 15 bases separating them.

The chain joins TRBV12-3 or TRBV12-4 to TRBJ1-1, with D unclear. This CDR3 is 12 amino acids long. Deletions cut 3 bases from V and 3 bases from J, with 5 bases between. CDR3 sequence reads: CASSLRYTEAFF. The CDR3 region has the DNA TGTGCCAGCAGTTTGAGGTACACTGAAGCTTTCTTT.

This rearrangement joins TRBV10-3 to TRBJ1-6; TRBD1 might be the D (6 bases). CDR1 is ENHRY and CDR2 is SYGVKD in the germline V gene. Trimming pared 3 bases from V and 8 bases from J, leaving 17 bases between. CDR3 length: 16 residues. The CDR3 region is CAISDPSDGGYSPLHF. The CDR3 nucleotides are TGTGCCATCAGTGACCCAAGTGATGGGGGCTATTCACCCCTCCACTTT.

The genes are TRBV2 and TRBJ1-1, with 7 bases fitting TRBD1. The V segment lost 2 bases and the J segment 0 bases; nucleotides outside the gene matches: 3. This CDR3 has 15 residues. Per germline, CDR1 SNHLY and CDR2 FYNNEI. Here the CDR3 reads CASSERTGLNTEAFF. Written as DNA, the CDR3 is TGTGCCAGCAGTGAAAGGACAGGTCTGAACACTGAAGCTTTCTTT.

This clone appeared once. V is TRBV19 and J is TRBJ2-2; D perhaps matches TRBD1 (6 bases). This CDR3 contains 14 residues. The V and J ends lost 7 bases and 5 bases respectively, with 14 bases between them. CDR1 LNHDA and CDR2 SQIVND come from the germline V gene (reference sequence). CDR3 nucleotides: TGTGCCAGTAACATACAGGGTCAAACCGGGGAGCTGTTTTTT. Translation gives CASNIQGQTGELFF.

This clone was counted a few times. The chain has TRBV27 and TRBJ2-1; 9 bases are a match to TRBD2. This CDR3 is built from 16 residues. V shed 6 bases, J shed 5 bases, and the junction held 11 bases outside the gene matches. Germline V gene lookup returns CDR1 MNHEY and CDR2 SMNVEV (reference sequence). This CDR3 is CASRPLAGRVHNEQFF. The CDR3, as DNA: TGTGCCAGCAGACCCCTAGCGGGGAGGGTTCACAATGAGCAGTTCTTC.

This clone has a count of ten or more. The chain employs TRBV18 and TRBJ2-7; 8 bases are a match to TRBD2. The CDR3 totals 16 residues. The junction had 9 bases not matched to a gene; V was cut back by 3 bases and J by 2 bases. Germline values: CDR1 KGHSH, CDR2 LQKENI. The CDR3 reads CASSPYESGGAYEQYF. The CDR3 nucleotides read TGTGCCAGCTCACCGTATGAGTCGGGAGGGGCCTACGAGCAGTACTTC.

The DNA for the CDR3 is TGTGCCAGCAGTCCGACAGGGGAGGGCGAGCAGTACGTC. Protein sequence: CASSPTGEGEQYV. V is TRBV6-6 and J is TRBJ2-7, with D possibly matching TRBD1 (8 bases). Trimming pared 5 bases from V and 6 bases from J, leaving 14 bases between. CDR1 MNHNY and CDR2 SVGAGI come from the germline V gene (reference sequence). CDR3 length: 13 amino acids.

This clone was observed a single time. The genes are TRBV28 and TRBJ2-5, with 14 bases fitting TRBD2. Germline trimming cut 4 bases from V and 4 bases from J; bases unmatched to any gene: 8. This CDR3 region has 17 residues. Germline V CDR1 and CDR2: MDHEN, SYDVKM. The CDR3 loop is CASSSYSGTSGGETQYF. CDR3 coding DNA: TGTGCCAGCAGTTCTTATTCCGGGACTAGCGGGGGAGAGACCCAGTACTTC.

The V gene is TRBV11-2, the J gene TRBJ2-1; 9 bases agree with TRBD2. This CDR3 has 16 residues. Trimming cost V 1 base and J 4 bases; bases outside gene matches: 5. Germline assignment: CDR1 SGHAT and CDR2 FQNNGV. This chain's CDR3 is CASSLVAGEYYNEQFF. The CDR3 DNA follows: TGTGCCAGCAGCTTAGTAGCGGGGGAATATTACAATGAGCAGTTCTTC. The full variable domain, completed using reference TRBV11-2 and TRBJ2-1, is EAGVAQSPRYKIIEKRQSVAFWCNPISGHATLYWYQQILGQGPKLLIQFQNNGVVDDSQLPKDRFSAERLKGVDSTLKIQPAKLEDSAVYLCASSLVAGEYYNEQFFGPGTRLTVL.

The chain couples TRBV29-1 to TRBJ2-3; TRBD1 agrees at 7 bases. The CDR3 has 14 amino acids. Germline CDR1 SQVTM, CDR2 ANQGSEA. After removal of 4 bases from V and 1 base from J, the junction contained 5 bases not matched to a gene. CDR3 protein: CSVGDRARTDTQYF. CDR3 coding DNA: TGCAGCGTTGGTGACAGGGCCCGCACAGATACGCAGTATTTT.

The rearrangement joins TRBV7-9 to TRBJ1-2; 11 bases are a match to TRBD1. The ends lost 5 bases at V and 4 bases at J; junction bases unmatched: 6. There are 15 residues in the CDR3. Germline values: CDR1 SEHNR, CDR2 FQNEAQ (reference sequence). The CDR3 reads CASSNWTGGTYGYTF. CDR3 nucleotides: TGTGCCAGCAGCAATTGGACAGGGGGCACCTATGGCTACACCTTC. The whole variable domain, remainder taken from reference TRBV7-9 and TRBJ1-2, is DTGVSQNPRHKITKRGQNVTFRCDPISEHNRLYWYRQTLGQGPEFLTYFQNEAQLEKSRLLSDRFSAERPKGSFSTLEIQRTEQGDSAMYLCASSNWTGGTYGYTFGSGTRLTVV.

The genes are TRBV7-2 and TRBJ1-2; D may be TRBD1 (6 bases). Germline V CDR1 and CDR2: SGHTA, FQGNSA. V lost 3 bases to trimming and J lost 6 bases, with 14 bases between them. The CDR3 is made up of 14 amino acids. The CDR3 region is CASSFIGRGNGYTF. The DNA of the CDR3 is TGTGCCAGCAGCTTCATCGGCAGGGGTAATGGCTACACCTTC.

This chain uses TRBV15 with TRBJ2-1; 7 positions agree with TRBD1. The V gene end was trimmed by 5 bases and the J gene end by 2 bases; junction bases not matched to a gene: 9. This CDR3 spans 16 amino acids. Germline lookup yields CDR1 LNHNV and CDR2 YYDKDF (reference sequence). CDR3 sequence (DNA): TGTGCCACCAGCGGAACGCCGGGACAGACCTACAATGAGCAGTTCTTC. Translating it yields CATSGTPGQTYNEQFF. Full variable domain (remainder filled in from reference TRBV15 and TRBJ2-1): DAMVIQNPRYQVTQFGKPVTLSCSQTLNHNVMYWYQQKSSQAPKLLFHYYDKDFNNEADTPDNFQSRRPNTSFCFLDIRSPGLGDTAMYLCATSGTPGQTYNEQFFGPGTRLTVL.